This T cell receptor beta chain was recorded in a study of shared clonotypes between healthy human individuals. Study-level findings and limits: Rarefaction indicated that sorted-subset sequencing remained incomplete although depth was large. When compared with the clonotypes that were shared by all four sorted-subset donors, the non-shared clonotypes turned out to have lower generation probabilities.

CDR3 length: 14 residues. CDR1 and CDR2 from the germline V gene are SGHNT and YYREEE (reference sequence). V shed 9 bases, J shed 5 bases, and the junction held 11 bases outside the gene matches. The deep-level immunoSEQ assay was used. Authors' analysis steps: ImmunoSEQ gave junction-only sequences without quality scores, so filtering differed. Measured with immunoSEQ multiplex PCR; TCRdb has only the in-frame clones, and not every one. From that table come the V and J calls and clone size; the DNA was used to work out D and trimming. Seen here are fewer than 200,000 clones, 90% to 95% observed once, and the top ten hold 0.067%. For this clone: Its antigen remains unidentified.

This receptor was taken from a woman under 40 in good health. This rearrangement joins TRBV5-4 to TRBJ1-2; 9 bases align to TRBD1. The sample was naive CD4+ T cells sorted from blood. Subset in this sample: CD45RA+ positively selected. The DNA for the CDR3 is TGTGCCACCCAACCGGGACAGGGAATTTATGGCTACACCTTC. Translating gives CATQPGQGIYGYTF.